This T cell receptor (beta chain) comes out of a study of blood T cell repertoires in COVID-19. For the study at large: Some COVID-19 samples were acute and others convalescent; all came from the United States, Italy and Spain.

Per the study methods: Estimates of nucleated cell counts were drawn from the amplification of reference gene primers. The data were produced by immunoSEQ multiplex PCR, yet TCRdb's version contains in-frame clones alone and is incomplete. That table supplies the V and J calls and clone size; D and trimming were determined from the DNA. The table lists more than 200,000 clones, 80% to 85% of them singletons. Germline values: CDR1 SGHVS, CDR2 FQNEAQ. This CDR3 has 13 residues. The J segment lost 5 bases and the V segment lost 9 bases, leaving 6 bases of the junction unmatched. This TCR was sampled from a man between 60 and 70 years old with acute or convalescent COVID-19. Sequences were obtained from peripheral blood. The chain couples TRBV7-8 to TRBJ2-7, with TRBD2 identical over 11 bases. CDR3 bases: TGTGCCAGTAAGACTAGCGGGGTCCACGAGCAGTACTTC. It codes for CASKTSGVHEQYF. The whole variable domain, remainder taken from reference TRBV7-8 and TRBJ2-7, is GAGVSQSPRYKVAKRGQDVALRCDPISGHVSLFWYQQALGQGPEFLTYFQNEAQLDKSGLPSDRFFAERPEGSVSTLKIQRTQQEDSAVYLCASKTSGVHEQYFGPGTRLTVT.